This TCR beta chain was recorded in a study of beta chain features in type 1 diabetes. CD4+ cells of the naive, central memory, regulatory and stem cell-like memory types were sorted via CD45RO/CCR7/CD25/CD127/CD95/CD27. V dropped 5 bases and J dropped 0 bases, with 14 bases sitting between them. The CDR3 contains 16 residues. Germline V CDR1 and CDR2: SGHAT, FQDESV (reference sequence). Sequenced material consisted of expressed TCRB transcripts (all of the isolated RNA was reverse transcribed). Assay used: immunoSEQ multiplex PCR; TCRdb lists only in-frame clones, some missing. Here the sample spans more than 350,000 clones, over 9.5% being singletons. Overall study findings and caveats: Among all four CD4+ subsets, Type 1 diabetes patients had TCRB CDR3s that were moderately but significantly shorter.

A note on this clone: Its specificity is unknown.

The chain uses TRBV11-1 and TRBJ2-1; D perhaps matches TRBD1 (6 bases). The material sequenced was naive CD4+ T cells from blood. The clonotype comes from a woman under 30 in good health. The DNA for the CDR3 is TGTGCCAGCAGCACCCCGACAGGACGCTCCTACAATGAGCAGTTCTTC. Translation: CASSTPTGRSYNEQFF.